Presented here are 32 T cell receptor beta chains from one specimen sequenced in a study of OX40 agonist ivuxolimab in advanced cancers. Library generation was performed with the immunoSEQ multiplex PCR assay. This is the immuneACCESS table as TCRdb keeps it, with only in-frame sequences that have V and J called. A part of the clones is gone; compared with another copy, unresolved V genes explain less than half, and the rest is unexplained. The sample table holds around 41,000 clones, of which 70% to 90% were seen once. The ten largest account for around 12% of the sample. The sequenced sample was CD4+ or CD8+ T cells sorted from blood, obtained in a trial of the OX40 agonist ivuxolimab. All receptors derive from an adult with an advanced solid tumor such as melanoma, head and neck, liver or kidney cancer.

This chain joins TRBV9 and TRBJ2-2; 9 bases fit TRBD2. The CDR3 spans 17 residues. Germline values: CDR1 SGDLS, CDR2 YYNGEE. J was trimmed by 4 bases and V by 0 bases; bases with no gene match: 7. CDR3 residues: CASSVAPAGGSTGELFF. CDR3 nucleotide sequence: TGTGCCAGCAGCGTAGCTCCAGCGGGGGGCTCCACCGGGGAGCTGTTTTTT.

J is TRBJ1-1 and V is TRBV6-5; no clear D gene. Trimming took off 6 bases at V and 6 bases at J, with 8 bases between the two ends. The V gene's germline CDR1 is MNHEY and CDR2 SVGAGI. The length of the CDR3 is 11 residues. CDR3: CASRVPAEAFF. CDR3 DNA: TGTGCCAGCAGGGTTCCCGCTGAAGCTTTCTTT.

This clone was seen a single time. The V and J genes are TRBV12-5 and TRBJ2-1; D unresolved. There are 16 residues in the CDR3. Trimming removed 4 bases at V and 9 bases at J, with 22 bases between. Germline V gene data show CDR1 as LGHNT and CDR2 as FRNRAP. The CDR3 DNA follows: TGTGCTAGTGGTTCCGACGATGGGCGGAGAGGACGTGAGCAGTTCTTC. The encoded protein is CASGSDDGRRGREQFF.

This rearrangement joins TRBV29-1 to TRBJ1-1; D is possibly TRBD1 (5 bases). V was pared by 4 bases and J by 4 bases, with 10 bases between. The germline V gene encodes CDR1 SQVTM and CDR2 ANQGSEA. This CDR3 comprises 12 residues. The CDR3 loop is CSVVWGSTEAFF. The CDR3 nucleotides read TGCAGCGTTGTGTGGGGCAGCACTGAAGCTTTCTTT. The whole variable domain, filled in from reference TRBV29-1 and TRBJ1-1, reads SAVISQKPSRDICQRGTSLTIQCQVDSQVTMMFWYRQQPGQSLTLIATANQGSEATYESGFVIDKFPISRPNLTFSTLTVSNMSPEDSSIYLCSVVWGSTEAFFGQGTRLTVV.

CDR3 sequence reads: CASSQGMGNTEAFF. CDR3 nucleotide sequence: TGCGCCAGCAGCCAGGGGATGGGGAACACTGAAGCTTTCTTT. The V call is TRBV4-1, the J call TRBJ1-1; D unclear. Per the germline V gene, CDR1 is MGHRA and CDR2 is YSYEKL. CDR3 length equals 14 residues. V was trimmed by 3 bases and J by 1 base, leaving 9 bases between them.

The chain recombines TRBV5-8 with TRBJ1-5, with a weak D call TRBD1 (5 bases). The germline CDR1 and CDR2 sequences are SGHTS and YDEGEE. Trimming stripped 0 bases from V and 5 bases from J, with 9 bases between. The length of the CDR3 is 14 residues. As DNA, the CDR3 is TGTGCCAGCAGCTTGGAGACAGTTTATCAGCCCCAGCATTTT. It is translated as CASSLETVYQPQHF.

The rearrangement joins TRBV4-1 to TRBJ2-1, with 9 bases lining up with TRBD2. The germline V gene has CDR1 MGHRA and CDR2 YSYEKL. This CDR3 contains 14 residues. V lost 2 bases to trimming and J lost 5 bases; unmatched junction nucleotides: 1. The CDR3: CASSQRLADNEQFF. The CDR3 region has the DNA TGCGCCAGCAGCCAACGACTAGCGGACAATGAGCAGTTCTTC.

This sequence joins TRBV27 and TRBJ2-1, with unresolved D. The CDR3 consists of 17 residues. V shed 4 bases and J shed 3 bases, with 19 bases lying between them. The germline V gene has CDR1 MNHEY and CDR2 SMNVEV (reference sequence). DNA of the CDR3: TGTGCCAGCAGTTCCCTAGGTATGACAAATATCTACAATGAGCAGTTCTTC. Residues: CASSSLGMTNIYNEQFF.

The V call is TRBV9, the J call TRBJ1-1, with D hard to call. CDR1 and CDR2 (germline): SGDLS, YYNGEE. This CDR3 comprises 15 residues. Deletions cut 4 bases from V and 0 bases from J, with 13 bases between. The CDR3 sequence: CASSPLGQVNTEAFF. In nucleotides, the CDR3 is TGTGCCAGCAGCCCCCTCGGGCAGGTGAACACTGAAGCTTTCTTT.

V usage is TRBV11-2 and J usage is TRBJ2-7, with D perhaps TRBD1 or TRBD2 (5 bases each). CDR3 length: 12 amino acids. The germline CDR1 and CDR2 sequences are SGHAT and FQNNGV. V was trimmed by 5 bases and J by 5 bases, leaving 10 bases between them. CDR3 DNA sequence: TGTGCCAGCAGCCCGGGGCTAGACGAGCAGTACTTC. Encoded protein: CASSPGLDEQYF.

This clone was seen a few times. CDR3 bases: TGTGCCAGCAGCTTCCCTACCGGGGAGCTGTTTTTT. Its protein product is CASSFPTGELFF. The rearrangement links TRBV7-8 to TRBJ2-2; D unresolved. Per germline, CDR1 SGHVS and CDR2 FQNEAQ. Trimming stripped 3 bases from V and 5 bases from J, with 4 bases between. This CDR3 has 12 residues.

The V and J genes are TRBV14 and TRBJ1-1; D uncertain. The CDR3 is 14 residues long. CDR1 SGHDN and CDR2 FVKESK come from the germline V gene. V lost 1 base to trimming and J lost 3 bases, with 9 bases between them. CDR3 coding DNA: TGTGCCAGCAGCCAAGTCGCCAGCTACACTGAAGCTTTCTTT. Its translation is CASSQVASYTEAFF.

The V call is TRBV6-5, the J call TRBJ1-1; D is unresolved. Germline V gives CDR1 MNHEY, CDR2 SVGAGI. The V and J ends lost 0 bases and 2 bases respectively, with 10 bases between them. This CDR3 is built from 15 residues. The CDR3 here is CASSYSGGRNTEAFF. The CDR3 bases are TGTGCCAGCAGTTACTCGGGTGGCAGAAACACTGAAGCTTTCTTT.

CDR3 DNA sequence: TGTGCCAGCAGCTTATTTCGGACAGGGAGGGGAAACACCATATATTTT. It codes for CASSLFRTGRGNTIYF. The chain couples TRBV11-2 to TRBJ1-3, with 8 bases fitting TRBD1. Trimming removed 2 bases from V and 4 bases from J; junction bases left unmatched: 7. The CDR3 extends over 16 amino acids. Per germline, CDR1 SGHAT and CDR2 FQNNGV.

By frequency in the sample, this clone is medium-sized (0.01 to 0.1%). The chain combines TRBV5-6 with TRBJ1-1; D may be TRBD1 (5 bases). V lost 4 bases and J lost 4, with 20 bases in between. Germline CDR1 reads SGHDT; CDR2 reads YYEEEE. This CDR3 spans 16 amino acids. The CDR3 nucleotides are TGTGCCAGCAGCCTAGGACAATGGCTCGGGGGCACTGAAGCTTTCTTT. This translates into CASSLGQWLGGTEAFF.

The chain has TRBV28 and TRBJ1-2; 10 bases agree with TRBD1. The germline V gene has CDR1 MDHEN and CDR2 SYDVKM. CDR3 size: 16 residues. Losses at the gene ends were 5 bases for V and 6 bases for J; bases not matched to a gene: 12. CDR3 region: CASSAIGTGVFHGYTF. The DNA of the CDR3 is TGTGCCAGCAGTGCGATAGGGACAGGGGTGTTTCATGGCTACACCTTC.

This rearrangement joins TRBV6-5 to TRBJ1-2; D is ambiguous. The CDR3 sequence is 13 residues long. The germline V gene has CDR1 MNHEY and CDR2 SVGAGI. The V gene lost 5 bases and the J gene lost 1 base, with 8 bases spanning the gap. The CDR3 protein is CASSDGRNYGYTF. CDR3 bases: TGTGCCAGCAGTGACGGACGTAACTATGGCTACACCTTC.

This chain connects TRBV27 to TRBJ2-1, with 8 bases aligning to TRBD2. The germline V gene encodes CDR1 MNHEY and CDR2 SMNVEV (reference sequence). This CDR3 is 13 amino acids long. V lost 5 bases, J lost 6 bases, and 3 bases stayed unmatched. The CDR3 coding sequence is TGTGCCAGCAGTACTAGCGGACCCAATGAGCAGTTCTTC. This sequence encodes CASSTSGPNEQFF.

The chain combines TRBV7-9 with TRBJ1-2, with a possible D match to TRBD1 (6 bases). This CDR3 has 14 residues. The germline V gene has CDR1 SEHNR and CDR2 FQNEAQ (reference sequence). Trimming took off 0 bases at V and 6 bases at J, with 11 bases between the two ends. Written as DNA, the CDR3 is TGTGCCAGCAGCTTAGCTATAGGGGGAAATGGCTACACCTTC. Translation gives CASSLAIGGNGYTF.

V is TRBV27 and J is TRBJ2-7; 15 positions match TRBD2. Looked up from germline, CDR1 is MNHEY and CDR2 is SMNVEV (reference sequence). With V trimmed by 3 bases and J by 6 bases, 6 bases remained unmatched. This CDR3 is 16 amino acids long. CDR3 DNA: TGTGCCAGCAGTTTGGGACTAGCGGGAGGCCCGTCCGAGCAGTACTTC. Translated: CASSLGLAGGPSEQYF.

The chain employs TRBV5-5 and TRBJ1-2; tentatively, D is TRBD1 (6 bases). CDR3 size: 16 residues. V gave up 4 bases and J gave up 4 bases, with 20 bases separating them. The germline CDR1 and CDR2 sequences are SGHKS and YYEKEE (reference sequence). CDR3: CASSQRMGGAGYGYTF. As DNA, the CDR3 is TGTGCCAGCAGCCAAAGGATGGGGGGCGCGGGCTATGGCTACACCTTC.

This sequence joins TRBV2 and TRBJ1-5; D is possibly TRBD1 (6 bases). The CDR3 is 14 amino acids. The germline V gene has CDR1 SNHLY and CDR2 FYNNEI. The ends were cut back, 2 bases at V and 4 bases at J, with 9 bases in the middle. The CDR3 loop reads CASSETGLNQPQHF. The CDR3 nucleotides are TGTGCCAGCAGTGAAACAGGGTTGAATCAGCCCCAGCATTTT. Full variable domain (remainder filled in from reference TRBV2 and TRBJ1-5): EPEVTQTPSHQVTQMGQEVILRCVPISNHLYFYWYRQILGQKVEFLVSFYNNEISEKSEIFDDQFSVERPDGSNFTLKIRSTKLEDSAMYFCASSETGLNQPQHFGDGTRLSIL.

This sequence joins TRBV4-1 and TRBJ2-7; 11 positions match TRBD2. The length of the CDR3 is 15 residues. The V and J ends lost 3 bases and 5 bases, in that order; junction bases with no gene match: 6. Germline CDR1 and CDR2: MGHRA and YSYEKL. CDR3 residues: CASSHTSGSKHEQYF. The CDR3 region has the DNA TGCGCCAGCAGCCATACTAGCGGGAGTAAACACGAGCAGTACTTC.

The rearrangement joins TRBV4-2 to TRBJ2-2; 8 positions match TRBD1. From germline, CDR1 is LGHNA and CDR2 YNFKEQ. J was trimmed by 1 base and V by 0 bases; bases with no gene match: 10. The CDR3 contains 19 residues. CDR3 amino acids: CASSQDSYPTGVNTGELFF. The CDR3 coding sequence is TGTGCCAGCAGCCAAGATTCGTACCCGACAGGGGTGAACACCGGGGAGCTGTTTTTT.

The chain carries TRBV7-6 and TRBJ1-2, with no clear D. Germline V lookup: CDR1 SGHVS, CDR2 FNYEAQ. The CDR3 is 10 residues long. V lost 5 bases and J 8 bases, leaving 6 bases between the germline ends. This CDR3 reads CASSPEGYTF. In nucleotides, the CDR3 is TGTGCCAGCAGCCCCGAGGGCTACACCTTC.

V gene TRBV5-6 combines with J gene TRBJ1-5; D call uncertain. The CDR3 totals 14 residues. Trimming took off 2 bases at V and 0 bases at J, with 6 bases between the two ends. Germline CDR1 and CDR2: SGHDT and YYEEEE. DNA of the CDR3: TGTGCCAGCAGCTTACAAGATAGCAATCAGCCCCAGCATTTT. The encoded protein is CASSLQDSNQPQHF.

The gene calls are TRBV5-1 and TRBJ1-1; the match to TRBD1 covers 10 bases. The CDR3 extends over 16 amino acids. CDR1 and CDR2 (germline): SGHRS, YFSETQ. With V trimmed by 2 bases and J by 0 bases, 4 bases remained unmatched. CDR3 bases: TGCGCCAGCAGCTTACGACAGGGGGCGGTGAACACTGAAGCTTTCTTT. Amino acids: CASSLRQGAVNTEAFF.

The chain joins TRBV19 to TRBJ2-1; D is ambiguous. The germline V gene has CDR1 LNHDA and CDR2 SQIVND (reference sequence). V gave up 4 bases and J gave up 1 base, with 8 bases separating them. The CDR3 has 14 residues. The CDR3 region is CASSNSGSYNEQFF. CDR3 DNA sequence: TGTGCCAGTAGTAATTCAGGTTCCTACAATGAGCAGTTCTTC.

The genes are TRBV19 and TRBJ2-1; D might be TRBD1 or TRBD2, each matching 5 bases. Trimming took 2 bases from V and 4 from J, leaving 15 bases between them. Germline values: CDR1 LNHDA, CDR2 SQIVND (reference sequence). This CDR3 is built from 16 residues. The CDR3 is CASSIMLWDPYNEQFF. The CDR3 DNA sequence: TGTGCCAGTAGTATAATGCTCTGGGACCCTTACAATGAGCAGTTCTTC.

In its sample, this clone was seen many times. The chain is built from TRBV6-6 and TRBJ1-2; D is uncertain. The germline CDR1 and CDR2 sequences are MNHNY and SVGAGI (reference sequence). This CDR3 comprises 13 residues. The germline V and J ends were trimmed by 2 bases and 7 bases, with 11 bases remaining between them. CDR3 DNA sequence: TGTGCCAGCAGTTACGTGGTCTCGGGTGGCTACACCTTC. Residues: CASSYVVSGGYTF.

This sequence joins TRBV19 and TRBJ1-4, with D uncertain. V gave up 1 base and J gave up 6 bases, with 21 bases separating them. The CDR3 consists of 18 residues. In germline, CDR1 is LNHDA, CDR2 SQIVND (reference sequence). Here the CDR3 DNA reads TGTGCCAGTAGTATAGGACCCAGGTTGACTCACCGGCATGAAAAACTGTTTTTT. As protein: CASSIGPRLTHRHEKLFF. The full variable domain, in which reference TRBV19 and TRBJ1-4 provide the parts outside the CDR3, is DGGITQSPKYLFRKEGQNVTLSCEQNLNHDAMYWYRQDPGQGLRLIYYSQIVNDFQKGDIAEGYSVSREKKESFPLTVTSAQKNPTAFYLCASSIGPRLTHRHEKLFFGSGTQLSVL.

The V gene is TRBV30, the J gene TRBJ2-7; TRBD2 matches 9 bases. The germline gives CDR1 GTSNPN, CDR2 SVGIG (reference sequence). This CDR3 is 14 amino acids long. V lost 7 bases to trimming and J lost 0 bases; unmatched junction nucleotides: 7. The CDR3 region is CASKSGGHSYEQYF. The CDR3 DNA follows: TGTGCCTCAAAAAGCGGGGGGCACTCCTACGAGCAGTACTTC.